This T cell receptor beta chain was sequenced for a study of CD8 T cells in Susac syndrome. For this clonotype: Its antigen is not identified.

The ends lost 6 bases at V and 1 base at J; junction bases unmatched: 6. CDR1 DFQATT and CDR2 SNEGSKA come from the germline V gene (reference sequence). This CDR3 contains 14 residues. General observations from the study: The study's TCR sequencing and HLA analysis drew on a certain number of individuals. That number was acknowledged as relatively small.

With random hexamers, reverse transcription was performed on roughly 0.5 to 1 ug of RNA. Using its own MiXCR run on the immunoSEQ multiplex PCR reads, TCRdb lists one record per CDR3 protein. The data show about 52,000 distinct CDR3 sequences, 85% to 95% seen once. CD8+ and CD4+ T cells circulating in blood were sequenced for TCR beta. The receptor comes from a human donor with multiple sclerosis. The chain carries TRBV20-1 and TRBJ1-5; TRBD1 matches at 7 bases. Sequencing used CD8+ T cells from PBMCs. CDR3 DNA sequence: TGCAGTGCCCGGGACAGCCAAAGCAATCAGCCCCAGCATTTT. This encodes CSARDSQSNQPQHF.